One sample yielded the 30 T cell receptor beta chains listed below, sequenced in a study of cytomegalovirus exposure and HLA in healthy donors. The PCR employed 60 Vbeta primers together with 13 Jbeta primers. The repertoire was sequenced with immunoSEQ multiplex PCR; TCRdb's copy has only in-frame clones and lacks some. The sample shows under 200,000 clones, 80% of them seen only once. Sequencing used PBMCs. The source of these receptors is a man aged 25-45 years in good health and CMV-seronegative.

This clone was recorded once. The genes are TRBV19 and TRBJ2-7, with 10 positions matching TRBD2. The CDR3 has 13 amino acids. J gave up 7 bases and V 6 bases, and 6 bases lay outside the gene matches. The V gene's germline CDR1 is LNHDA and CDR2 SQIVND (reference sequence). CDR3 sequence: CASRPELAGEQYF. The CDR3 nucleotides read TGTGCCAGTAGACCTGAACTAGCGGGGGAGCAGTACTTC. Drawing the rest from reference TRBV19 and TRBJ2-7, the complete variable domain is DGGITQSPKYLFRKEGQNVTLSCEQNLNHDAMYWYRQDPGQGLRLIYYSQIVNDFQKGDIAEGYSVSREKKESFPLTVTSAQKNPTAFYLCASRPELAGEQYFGPGTRLTVT.

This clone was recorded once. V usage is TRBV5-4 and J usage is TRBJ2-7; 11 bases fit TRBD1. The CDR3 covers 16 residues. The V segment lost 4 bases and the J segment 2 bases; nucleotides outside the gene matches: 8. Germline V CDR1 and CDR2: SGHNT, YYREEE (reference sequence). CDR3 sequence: CASSAGLGQGAYEQYF. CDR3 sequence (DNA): TGTGCCAGCAGCGCGGGGCTGGGACAGGGGGCCTACGAGCAGTACTTC.

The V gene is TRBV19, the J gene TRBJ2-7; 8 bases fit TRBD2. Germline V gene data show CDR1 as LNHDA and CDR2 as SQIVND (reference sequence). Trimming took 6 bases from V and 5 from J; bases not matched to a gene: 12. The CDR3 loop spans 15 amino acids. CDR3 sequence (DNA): TGTGCCAGTAGCGAAACGGGAGGGCCAAGGGACGAGCAGTACTTC. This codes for CASSETGGPRDEQYF.

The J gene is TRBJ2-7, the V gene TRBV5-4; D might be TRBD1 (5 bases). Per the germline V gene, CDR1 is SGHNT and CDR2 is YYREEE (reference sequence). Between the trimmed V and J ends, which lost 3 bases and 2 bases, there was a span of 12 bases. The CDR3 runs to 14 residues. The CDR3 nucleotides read TGTGCCAGCAGCTCCCAGGGATACACCTACGAGCAGTACTTC. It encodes CASSSQGYTYEQYF. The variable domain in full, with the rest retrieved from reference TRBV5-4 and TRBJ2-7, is ETGVTQSPTHLIKTRGQQVTLRCSSQSGHNTVSWYQQALGQGPQFIFQYYREEENGRGNFPPRFSGLQFPNYSSELNVNALELDDSALYLCASSSQGYTYEQYFGPGTRLTVT.

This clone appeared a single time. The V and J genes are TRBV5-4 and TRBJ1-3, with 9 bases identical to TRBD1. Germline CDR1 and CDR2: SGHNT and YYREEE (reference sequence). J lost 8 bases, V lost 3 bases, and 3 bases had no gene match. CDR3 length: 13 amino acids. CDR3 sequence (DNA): TGTGCCAGCAGCTCGGACAGGGGCGACACCATATATTTT. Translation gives CASSSDRGDTIYF.

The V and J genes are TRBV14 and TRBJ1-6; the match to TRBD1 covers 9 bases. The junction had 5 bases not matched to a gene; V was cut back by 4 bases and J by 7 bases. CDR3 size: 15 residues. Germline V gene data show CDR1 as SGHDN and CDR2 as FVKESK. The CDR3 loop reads CASSRTGDGNSPLHF. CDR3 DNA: TGTGCCAGCAGCCGGACAGGGGACGGGAATTCACCCCTCCACTTT.

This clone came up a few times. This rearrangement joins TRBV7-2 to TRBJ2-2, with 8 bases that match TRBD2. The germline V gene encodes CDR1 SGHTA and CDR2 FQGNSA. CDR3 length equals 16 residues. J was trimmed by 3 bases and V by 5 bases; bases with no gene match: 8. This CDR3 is CASSPTFSGDTGELFF. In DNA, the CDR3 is TGTGCCAGCAGCCCCACCTTTAGCGGGGACACCGGGGAGCTGTTTTTT.

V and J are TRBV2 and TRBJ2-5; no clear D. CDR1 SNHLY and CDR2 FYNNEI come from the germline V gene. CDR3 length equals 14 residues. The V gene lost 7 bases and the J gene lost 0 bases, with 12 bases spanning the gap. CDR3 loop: CASTVGEYQETQYF. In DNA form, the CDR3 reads TGTGCCAGCACTGTTGGAGAGTACCAAGAGACCCAGTACTTC. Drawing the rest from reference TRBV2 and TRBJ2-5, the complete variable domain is EPEVTQTPSHQVTQMGQEVILRCVPISNHLYFYWYRQILGQKVEFLVSFYNNEISEKSEIFDDQFSVERPDGSNFTLKIRSTKLEDSAMYFCASTVGEYQETQYFGPGTRLLVL.

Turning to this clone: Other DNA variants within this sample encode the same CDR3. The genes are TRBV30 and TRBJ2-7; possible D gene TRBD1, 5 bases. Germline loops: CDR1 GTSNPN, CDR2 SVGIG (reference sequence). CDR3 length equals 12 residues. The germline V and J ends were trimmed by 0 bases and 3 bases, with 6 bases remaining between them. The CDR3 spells CAWSVQGYEQYF. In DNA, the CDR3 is TGTGCCTGGAGTGTCCAGGGCTACGAGCAGTACTTC.

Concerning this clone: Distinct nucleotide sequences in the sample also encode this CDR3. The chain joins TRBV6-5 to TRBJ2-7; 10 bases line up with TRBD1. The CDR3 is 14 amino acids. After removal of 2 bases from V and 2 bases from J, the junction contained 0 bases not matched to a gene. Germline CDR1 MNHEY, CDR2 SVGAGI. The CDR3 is CASSYDRGPYEQYF. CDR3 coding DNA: TGTGCCAGCAGTTACGACAGGGGGCCCTACGAGCAGTACTTC.

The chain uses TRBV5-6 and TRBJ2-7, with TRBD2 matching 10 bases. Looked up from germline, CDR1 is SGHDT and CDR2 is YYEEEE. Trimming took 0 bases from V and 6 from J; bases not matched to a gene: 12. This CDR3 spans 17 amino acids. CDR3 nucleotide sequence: TGTGCCAGCAGCTTGGAAGGTAGCGGGGGGATTTTAGGCGAGCAGTACTTC. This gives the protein CASSLEGSGGILGEQYF.

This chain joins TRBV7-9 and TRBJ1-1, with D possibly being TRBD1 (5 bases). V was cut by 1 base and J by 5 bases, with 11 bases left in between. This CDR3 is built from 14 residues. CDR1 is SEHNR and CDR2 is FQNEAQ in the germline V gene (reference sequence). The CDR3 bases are TGTGCCAGCAGCTTAGAGCTCGGGGGTACTGAAGCTTTCTTT. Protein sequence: CASSLELGGTEAFF. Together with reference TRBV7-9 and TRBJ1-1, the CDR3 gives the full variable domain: DTGVSQNPRHKITKRGQNVTFRCDPISEHNRLYWYRQTLGQGPEFLTYFQNEAQLEKSRLLSDRFSAERPKGSFSTLEIQRTEQGDSAMYLCASSLELGGTEAFFGQGTRLTVV.

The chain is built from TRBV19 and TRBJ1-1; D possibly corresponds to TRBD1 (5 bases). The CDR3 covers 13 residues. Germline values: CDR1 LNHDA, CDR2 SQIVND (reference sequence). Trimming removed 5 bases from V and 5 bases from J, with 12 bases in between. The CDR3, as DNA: TGTGCCAGTAGTGTCAGGGTTTGGACTGAAGCTTTCTTT. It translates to CASSVRVWTEAFF.

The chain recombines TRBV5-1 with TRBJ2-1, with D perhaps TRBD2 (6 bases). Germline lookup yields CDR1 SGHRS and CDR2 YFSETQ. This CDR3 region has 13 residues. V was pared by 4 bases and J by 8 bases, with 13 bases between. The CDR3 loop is CASSPTRSDEQFF. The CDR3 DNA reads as TGCGCCAGCAGCCCGACTAGATCTGATGAGCAGTTCTTC. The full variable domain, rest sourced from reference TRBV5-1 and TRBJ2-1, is KAGVTQTPRYLIKTRGQQVTLSCSPISGHRSVSWYQQTPGQGLQFLFEYFSETQRNKGNFPGRFSGRQFSNSRSEMNVSTLELGDSALYLCASSPTRSDEQFFGPGTRLTVL.

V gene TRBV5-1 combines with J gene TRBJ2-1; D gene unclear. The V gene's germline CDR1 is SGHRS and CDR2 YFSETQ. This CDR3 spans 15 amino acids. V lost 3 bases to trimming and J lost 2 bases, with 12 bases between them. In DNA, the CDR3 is TGCGCCAGCAGCTCCGGGTCAGAGCCCTACAATGAGCAGTTCTTC. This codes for CASSSGSEPYNEQFF.

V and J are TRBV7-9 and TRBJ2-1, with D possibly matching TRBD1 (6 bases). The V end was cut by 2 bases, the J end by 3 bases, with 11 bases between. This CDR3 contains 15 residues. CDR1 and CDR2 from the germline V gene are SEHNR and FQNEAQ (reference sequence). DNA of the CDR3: TGTGCCAGCAGCTTACTTGGGACACACTACAATGAGCAGTTCTTC. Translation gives CASSLLGTHYNEQFF. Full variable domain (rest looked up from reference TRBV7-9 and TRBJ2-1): DTGVSQNPRHKITKRGQNVTFRCDPISEHNRLYWYRQTLGQGPEFLTYFQNEAQLEKSRLLSDRFSAERPKGSFSTLEIQRTEQGDSAMYLCASSLLGTHYNEQFFGPGTRLTVL.

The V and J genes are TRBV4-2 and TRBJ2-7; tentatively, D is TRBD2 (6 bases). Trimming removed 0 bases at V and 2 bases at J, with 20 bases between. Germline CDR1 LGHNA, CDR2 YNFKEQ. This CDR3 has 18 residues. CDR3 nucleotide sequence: TGTGCCAGCAGCCAAGATCGTGGAACCGGCGGGGCCACCTACGAGCAGTACTTC. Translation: CASSQDRGTGGATYEQYF.

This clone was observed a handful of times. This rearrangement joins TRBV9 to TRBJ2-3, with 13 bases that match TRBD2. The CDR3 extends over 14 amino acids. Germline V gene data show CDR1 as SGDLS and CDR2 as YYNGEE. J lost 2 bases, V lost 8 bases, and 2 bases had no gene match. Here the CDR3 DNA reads TGTGCCAGTGGGACTAGCGGGACCACAGATACGCAGTATTTT. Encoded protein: CASGTSGTTDTQYF.

This CDR3 is CASSPGEGYEQYF. The CDR3 region has the DNA TGCGCCAGCAGCCCAGGGGAAGGGTACGAGCAGTACTTC. This rearrangement joins TRBV5-1 to TRBJ2-7; D might be TRBD1 (6 bases). Trimming removed 4 bases from V and 4 bases from J, with 12 bases in between. The germline gives CDR1 SGHRS, CDR2 YFSETQ. This CDR3 is 13 amino acids long.

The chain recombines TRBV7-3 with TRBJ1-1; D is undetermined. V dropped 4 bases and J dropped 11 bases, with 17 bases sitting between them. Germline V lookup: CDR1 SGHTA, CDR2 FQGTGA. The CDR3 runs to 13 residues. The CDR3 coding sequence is TGTGCCAGCAGCTCTACGCGAACAGCGGAGGCTTTCTTT. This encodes CASSSTRTAEAFF.

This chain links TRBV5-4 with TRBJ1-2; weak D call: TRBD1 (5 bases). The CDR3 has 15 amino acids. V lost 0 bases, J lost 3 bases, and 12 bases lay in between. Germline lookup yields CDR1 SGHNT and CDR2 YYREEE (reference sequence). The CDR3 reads CASSLEWGGDYGYTF. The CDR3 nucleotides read TGTGCCAGCAGCTTGGAGTGGGGCGGAGACTATGGCTACACCTTC.

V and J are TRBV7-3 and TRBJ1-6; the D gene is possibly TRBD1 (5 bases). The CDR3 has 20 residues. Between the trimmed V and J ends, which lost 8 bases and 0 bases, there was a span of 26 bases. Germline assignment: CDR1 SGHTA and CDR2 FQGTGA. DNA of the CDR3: TGTGCCAGCCGGGGGTCCCGGGCAAAGGGTGTAAGCTCCTATAATTCACCCCTCCACTTT. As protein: CASRGSRAKGVSSYNSPLHF. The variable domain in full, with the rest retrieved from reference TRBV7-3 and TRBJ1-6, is GAGVSQTPSNKVTEKGKYVELRCDPISGHTALYWYRQSLGQGPEFLIYFQGTGAADDSGLPNDRFFAVRPEGSVSTLKIQRTERGDSAVYLCASRGSRAKGVSSYNSPLHFGNGTRLTVT.

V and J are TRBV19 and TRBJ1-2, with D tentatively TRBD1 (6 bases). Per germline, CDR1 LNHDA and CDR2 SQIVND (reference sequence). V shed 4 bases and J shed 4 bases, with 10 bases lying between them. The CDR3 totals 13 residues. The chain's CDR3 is CASSTDRSYGYTF. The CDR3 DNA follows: TGTGCCAGTAGTACCGACAGGAGCTATGGCTACACCTTC. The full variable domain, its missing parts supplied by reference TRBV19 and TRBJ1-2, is DGGITQSPKYLFRKEGQNVTLSCEQNLNHDAMYWYRQDPGQGLRLIYYSQIVNDFQKGDIAEGYSVSREKKESFPLTVTSAQKNPTAFYLCASSTDRSYGYTFGSGTRLTVV.

The CDR3 nucleotides are TGTGCCAGTAGCAACAGAGGGCTAAGTGAAAAACTGTTTTTT. It translates to CASSNRGLSEKLFF. The V and J genes are TRBV19 and TRBJ1-4; D unclear. CDR1 LNHDA and CDR2 SQIVND come from the germline V gene (reference sequence). Trimming cost V 6 bases and J 7 bases, with 15 bases left between them. This CDR3 region has 14 residues.

CDR3 region: CASSLAGQVFTEAFF. CDR3 coding DNA: TGCGCCAGCAGCTTGGCCGGACAGGTTTTCACTGAAGCTTTCTTT. V usage is TRBV5-1 and J usage is TRBJ1-1; 7 bases fit TRBD1. The CDR3 runs to 15 residues. With V trimmed by 0 bases and J by 4 bases, 6 bases remained unmatched. Germline values: CDR1 SGHRS, CDR2 YFSETQ. Filled out from reference TRBV5-1 and TRBJ1-1, the complete variable domain reads KAGVTQTPRYLIKTRGQQVTLSCSPISGHRSVSWYQQTPGQGLQFLFEYFSETQRNKGNFPGRFSGRQFSNSRSEMNVSTLELGDSALYLCASSLAGQVFTEAFFGQGTRLTVV.

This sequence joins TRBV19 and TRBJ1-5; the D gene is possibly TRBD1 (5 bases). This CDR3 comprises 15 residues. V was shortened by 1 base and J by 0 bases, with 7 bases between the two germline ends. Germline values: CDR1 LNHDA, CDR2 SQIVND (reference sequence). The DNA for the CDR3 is TGTGCCAGTAGTATAGGCGGGGGTAGCAATCAGCCCCAGCATTTT. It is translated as CASSIGGGSNQPQHF.

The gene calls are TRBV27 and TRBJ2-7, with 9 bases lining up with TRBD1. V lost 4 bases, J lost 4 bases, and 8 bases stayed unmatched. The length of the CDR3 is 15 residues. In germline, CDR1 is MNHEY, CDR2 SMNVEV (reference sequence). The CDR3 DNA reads TGTGCCAGCAGTTCTCACTCGACAGGGGGATACGAGCAGTACTTC. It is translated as CASSSHSTGGYEQYF.

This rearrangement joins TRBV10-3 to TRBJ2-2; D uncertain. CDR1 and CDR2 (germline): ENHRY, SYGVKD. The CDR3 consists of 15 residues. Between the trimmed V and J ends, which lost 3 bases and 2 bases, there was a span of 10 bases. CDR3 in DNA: TGTGCCATCAGTGACCAGGAAACAAACACCGGGGAGCTGTTTTTT. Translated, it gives CAISDQETNTGELFF.

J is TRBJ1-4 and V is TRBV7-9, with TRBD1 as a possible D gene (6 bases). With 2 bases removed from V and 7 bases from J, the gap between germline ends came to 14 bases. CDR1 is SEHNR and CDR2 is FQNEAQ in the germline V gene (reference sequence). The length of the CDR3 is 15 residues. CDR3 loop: CASSLRQAMGEKLFF. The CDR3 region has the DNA TGTGCCAGCAGCTTACGACAGGCAATGGGTGAAAAACTGTTTTTT.

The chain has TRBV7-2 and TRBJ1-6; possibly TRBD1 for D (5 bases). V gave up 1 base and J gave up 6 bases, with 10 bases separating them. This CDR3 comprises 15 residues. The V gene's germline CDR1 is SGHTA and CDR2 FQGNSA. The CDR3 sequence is CASSLDPGFNSPLHF. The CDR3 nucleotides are TGTGCCAGCAGCTTAGATCCAGGGTTTAATTCACCCCTCCACTTT. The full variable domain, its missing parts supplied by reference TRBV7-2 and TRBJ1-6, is GAGVSQSPSNKVTEKGKDVELRCDPISGHTALYWYRQSLGQGLEFLIYFQGNSAPDKSGLPSDRFSAERTGGSVSTLTIQRTQQEDSAVYLCASSLDPGFNSPLHFGNGTRLTVT.